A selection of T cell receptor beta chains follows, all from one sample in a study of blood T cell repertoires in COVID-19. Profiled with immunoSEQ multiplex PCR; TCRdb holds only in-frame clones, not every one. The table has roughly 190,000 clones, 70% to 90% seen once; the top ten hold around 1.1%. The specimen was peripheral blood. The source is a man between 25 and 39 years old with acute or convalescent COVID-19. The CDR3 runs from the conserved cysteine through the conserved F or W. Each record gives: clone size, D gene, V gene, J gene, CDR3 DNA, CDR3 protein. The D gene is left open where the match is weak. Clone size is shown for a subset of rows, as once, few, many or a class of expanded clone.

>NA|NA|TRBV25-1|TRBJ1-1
TGTGCCAGCAGCCCCCAGCTCGGGGGGCAGGTTGGGAACACTGAAGCTTTCTTT
CASSPQLGGQVGNTEAFF
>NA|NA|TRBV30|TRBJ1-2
TGTGCCTGGAGCAGACAACTTACTAACTATGGCTACACCTTC
CAWSRQLTNYGYTF
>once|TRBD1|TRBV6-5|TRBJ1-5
TGTGCCAGCAGTTACTTCACAGGGGACAATCAGCCCCAGCATTTT
CASSYFTGDNQPQHF
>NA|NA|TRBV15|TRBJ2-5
TGTGCCACCAGCAGAGAGGCAGGGGGGAGCCCGGAGACCCAGTACTTC
CATSREAGGSPETQYF
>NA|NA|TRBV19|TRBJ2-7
TGTGCCAGTAGTATAGGCGGGGTATCCGCCGAGCAGTACTTC
CASSIGGVSAEQYF
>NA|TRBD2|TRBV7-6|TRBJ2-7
TGTGCCAGCAGCCCCCAGGCGGGAGCTTCCTACGAGCAGTACTTC
CASSPQAGASYEQYF
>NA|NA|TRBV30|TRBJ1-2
TGTGCCTGGAGTGTAGCTGTGAACTATGGCTACACCTTC
CAWSVAVNYGYTF
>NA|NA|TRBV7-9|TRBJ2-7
TGTGCCAGCAGCCCCGAGGGTGTGCAGTACTTC
CASSPEGVQYF
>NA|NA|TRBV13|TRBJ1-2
TGTGCCAGCAGCTTAGCGGCGTTAGCGTTCGGCGGGTCGGGAGTCTCCTATGGCTACACCTTC
CASSLAALAFGGSGVSYGYTF
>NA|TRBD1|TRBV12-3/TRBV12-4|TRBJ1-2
TGTGCCAGCAGTTCACAGGGGGTGGGCTACACCTTC
CASSSQGVGYTF
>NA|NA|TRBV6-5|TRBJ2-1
TGTGCCAGCAGTAGCTTTGACAGGAGGTACAATGAGCAGTTCTTC
CASSSFDRRYNEQFF
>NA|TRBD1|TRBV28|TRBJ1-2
TGTGCCAGCAGTTCGACAGGGGGCGCAGGGGATTATGGCTACACCTTC
CASSSTGGAGDYGYTF
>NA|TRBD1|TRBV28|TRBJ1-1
TGTGCCAGCAGTATGGACAGGGAAAGTCCTGAAGCTTTCTTT
CASSMDRESPEAFF
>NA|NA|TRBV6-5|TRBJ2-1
TGTGCCAGCAGGGAGAACAGGGCTTTGAATGAGCAGTTCTTC
CASRENRALNEQFF
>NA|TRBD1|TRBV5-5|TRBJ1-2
TGTGCCAGCAGCTTGGGTACCCAGGGGGCGGACTATGGCTACACCTTC
CASSLGTQGADYGYTF
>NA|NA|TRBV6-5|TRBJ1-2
TGTGCCTCCGGTCTATGGTCCTATGGCTACACCTTC
CASGLWSYGYTF
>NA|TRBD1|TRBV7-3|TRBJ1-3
TGTGCCAGCAGCTTAACCGGGACAGCCGGAAACACCATATATTTT
CASSLTGTAGNTIYF
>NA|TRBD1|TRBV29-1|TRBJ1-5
TGCAGCGTGGGACAGGAGAATCAGCCCCAGCATTTT
CSVGQENQPQHF
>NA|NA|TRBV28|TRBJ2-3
TGTGCCAGCAGTTTGGGCGCCGCCACAGATACGCAGTATTTT
CASSLGAATDTQYF
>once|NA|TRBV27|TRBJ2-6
TGTGCCAGCAGCAAATCCTCTTTGATGCGTACTCGCTCTGGGGCCAACGTCCTGACTTTC
CASSKSSLMRTRSGANVLTF
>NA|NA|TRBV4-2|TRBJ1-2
TGTGCCAGCAGCCAAGGGCCCGACTATGGCTACACCTTC
CASSQGPDYGYTF
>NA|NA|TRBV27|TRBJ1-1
TGTGCCAGCAGTGTAGACAGTTTCGGCACTGAAGCTTTCTTT
CASSVDSFGTEAFF
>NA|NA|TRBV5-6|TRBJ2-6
TGTGCCAGCAGCTTGTCGGTTGACTCTGGGGCCAACGTCCTGACTTTC
CASSLSVDSGANVLTF
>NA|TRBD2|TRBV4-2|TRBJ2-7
TGTGCCAGCAGCCCTAGCGGGAGAGGCCAGAGGGGAGGCTCCGAGCAGTACTTC
CASSPSGRGQRGGSEQYF
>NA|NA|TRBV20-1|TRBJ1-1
TGCAGTGCTCCGACCCATTTCGGGGCTTTCTTT
CSAPTHFGAFF
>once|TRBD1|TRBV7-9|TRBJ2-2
TGTGCCAGCAGTAGACAGGGGGCAATCCACACCGGGGAGCTGTTTTTT
CASSRQGAIHTGELFF
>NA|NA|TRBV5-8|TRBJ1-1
TGTGCCAGCGGCTCAGGGATGAACACTGAAGCTTTCTTT
CASGSGMNTEAFF
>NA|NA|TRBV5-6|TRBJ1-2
TGTGCCAGCAGCTCCAGGCAGGCAGGGGACTATGGCTACACCTTC
CASSSRQAGDYGYTF
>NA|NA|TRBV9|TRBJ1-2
TGTGCCAGCAGCGTAGCAGGGGTCGGTGGCTACACCTTC
CASSVAGVGGYTF
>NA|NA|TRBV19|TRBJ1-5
TGTGCCAGTAGTATAGGGGGGGGGATGGGACAGCCCCAGCATTTT
CASSIGGGMGQPQHF
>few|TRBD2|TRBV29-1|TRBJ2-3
TGCAGCGTTTTCGTCGGAGCGGGAGGACCCACAGATACGCAGTATTTT
CSVFVGAGGPTDTQYF
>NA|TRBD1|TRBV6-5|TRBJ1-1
TGTGCCAGCTACTACAGGGGAAGTGGAGCTTTCTTT
CASYYRGSGAFF
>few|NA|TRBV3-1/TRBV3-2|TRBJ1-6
TGTGCCAGCAGCCAAGCCAACGGGAATAATTCACCCCTCCACTTT
CASSQANGNNSPLHF
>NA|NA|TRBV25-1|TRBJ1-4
TGTGCCAGCCGATGGGGGGCTAATGAAAAACTGTTTTTT
CASRWGANEKLFF
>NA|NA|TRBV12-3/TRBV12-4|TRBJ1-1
TGTGCCAGCAAACAAGACATGAACACTGAAGCTTTCTTT
CASKQDMNTEAFF
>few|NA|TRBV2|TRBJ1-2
TGTGCCAGCAGTGAAGGCCCGCGGGGCTACACCTTC
CASSEGPRGYTF
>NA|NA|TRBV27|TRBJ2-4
TGTGCCAACTCAAACCCGGAGGCGGCCAAAAACATTCAGTACTTC
CANSNPEAAKNIQYF
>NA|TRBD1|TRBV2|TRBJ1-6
TGTGCCAGCAGTACACAGGGGACACGGACTAATAATTCACCCCTCCACTTT
CASSTQGTRTNNSPLHF
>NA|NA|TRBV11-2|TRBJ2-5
TGTGCCAGCAGCCCCATAGTAGAGACCCAGTACTTC
CASSPIVETQYF
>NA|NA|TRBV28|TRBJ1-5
TGTGCCAGCACGTTCTATCAGGTACCAAATCAGCCCCAGCATTTT
CASTFYQVPNQPQHF
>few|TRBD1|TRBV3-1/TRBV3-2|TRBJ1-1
TGTGCCAGCAGCCAAACGCGACAGGGTTCTTTCTTT
CASSQTRQGSFF
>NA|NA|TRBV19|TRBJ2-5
TGTGCCAGTAGTAGACCGGGGGACCAAGAGACCCAGTACTTC
CASSRPGDQETQYF
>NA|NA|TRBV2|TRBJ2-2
TGTGCCAGCAGTGAGCGGGTGACCGGGGAGCTGTTTTTT
CASSERVTGELFF
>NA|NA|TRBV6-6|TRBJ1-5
TGTGCCAGCAGAAACAGAAACGATCAGCCCCAGCATTTT
CASRNRNDQPQHF
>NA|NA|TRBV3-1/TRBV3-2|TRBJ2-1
TGTGCCAGCAGCCAAGTGGGTGGGGGGACCTACAATGAGCAGTTCTTC
CASSQVGGGTYNEQFF
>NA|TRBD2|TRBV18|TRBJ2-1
TGTGCCAGCTCACCGCCTCTAGCGGGGGGCAACAATGAGCAGTTCTTC
CASSPPLAGGNNEQFF
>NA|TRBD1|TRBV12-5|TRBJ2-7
TGTGCTAGTGGTGTGACAGGGCGGTACGAGCAGTACTTC
CASGVTGRYEQYF
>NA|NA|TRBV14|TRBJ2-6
TGTGCCAGCAGCCAAGATTGGGGCCAGGGTGGATCTGGGGCCAACGTCCTGACTTTC
CASSQDWGQGGSGANVLTF
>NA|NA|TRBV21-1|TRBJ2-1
TGTGCCAGCAGCAACCAACGGGGGGCTTCCTACAATGAGCAGTTCTTC
CASSNQRGASYNEQFF
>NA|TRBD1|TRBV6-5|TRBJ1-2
TGTGCCAGCACCTTGTTTCAGGGGGAGGCCTATGGCTACACCTTC
CASTLFQGEAYGYTF
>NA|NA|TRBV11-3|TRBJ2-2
TGTGCCAGCAGCCCCGGACAGAACACCGGGGAGCTGTTTTTT
CASSPGQNTGELFF
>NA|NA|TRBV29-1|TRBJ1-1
TGCAGCGTTGATCGGGGAAACACTGAAGCTTTCTTT
CSVDRGNTEAFF
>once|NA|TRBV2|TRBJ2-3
TGTGCCAGCAGTGGACATAGCACAGATACGCAGTATTTT
CASSGHSTDTQYF
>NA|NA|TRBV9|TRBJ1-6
TGTGCCAGCAATTCCCCGGTCGGGGATAATTCACCCCTCCACTTT
CASNSPVGDNSPLHF
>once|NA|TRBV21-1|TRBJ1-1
TGTGCCAGCAGCAGAGGGGGAAGGGCTGAAGCTTTCTTT
CASSRGGRAEAFF
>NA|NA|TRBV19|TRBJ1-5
TGTGCCAGCTGCGTACAGGGTAGCAATCAGCCCCAGCATTTT
CASCVQGSNQPQHF